The 13 T cell receptor beta chains given below trace back to one sample, sequenced in a study of breast tumors, draining lymph nodes, adjacent tissues. Via MiXCR, TCRdb re-called the multiplex PCR reads, giving one row per CDR3 protein. The sample shows tens of thousands of distinct CDR3 sequences, 60% to 70% of them seen only once. Material: tumor-adjacent breast tissue. All receptors derive from a female donor with breast cancer. Some clones in this sample may be carry-over from other donors' samples.

The chain carries TRBV6-6 and TRBJ1-2; no firm D call. CDR1 MNHNY and CDR2 SVGAGI come from the germline V gene (reference sequence). This CDR3 region has 13 residues. V was cut by 5 bases and J by 3 bases, with 10 bases left in between. The CDR3 sequence is CASSEQLYYGYTF. The DNA for the CDR3 is TGTGCCAGCAGTGAACAGCTCTACTATGGCTACACCTTC.

This clonotype has only one observation. V is TRBV29-1 and J is TRBJ2-7; D not certain. The CDR3 consists of 13 residues. V gave up 4 bases and J gave up 0 bases, with 10 bases separating them. Germline V lookup: CDR1 SQVTM, CDR2 ANQGSEA. The CDR3 loop reads CSVVGLTSYEQYF. DNA for the CDR3: TGCAGCGTTGTAGGGCTCACCTCCTACGAGCAGTACTTC.

Worth noting for this clonotype: An end of the junction does not agree with germline; a read error may underlie this. The chain carries TRBV10-3 and TRBJ2-5; the match to TRBD2 covers 7 bases. This CDR3 has 15 amino acids. Germline CDR1 reads ENHRY; CDR2 reads SYGVKD. The CDR3, as DNA: TGTGCCATCAGTGAGGGAGGGACTACCCAAGGGACCCAGTACTTC. This translates into CAISEGGTTQGTQYF.

This clonotype is a singleton in its sample. The V call is TRBV20-1, the J call TRBJ2-7; 10 nucleotides line up with TRBD1. The germline gives CDR1 DFQATT, CDR2 SNEGSKA (reference sequence). The CDR3 runs 13 residues. The CDR3 loop reads CSVSGTGVFEQYF. CDR3 DNA: TGCAGCGTCTCCGGGACAGGGGTTTTCGAGCAGTACTTC.

The V call is TRBV5-6, the J call TRBJ2-7; 12 bases are shared with TRBD2. In germline, CDR1 is SGHDT, CDR2 YYEEEE. The CDR3 is made up of 16 amino acids. V was clipped by 4 bases and J by 2 bases; unmatched bases: 7. The CDR3 DNA reads TGTGCCAGCAGCCTAGGACTAGCGGGACGAGCCTACGAGCAGTACTTC. Encoded protein: CASSLGLAGRAYEQYF. Complete variable domain (other parts from reference TRBV5-6 and TRBJ2-7): DAGVTQSPTHLIKTRGQQVTLRCSPKSGHDTVSWYQQALGQGPQFIFQYYEEEERQRGNFPDRFSGHQFPNYSSELNVNALLLGDSALYLCASSLGLAGRAYEQYFGPGTRLTVT.

The chain is built from TRBV20-1 and TRBJ2-2; TRBD2 aligns across 7 bases. Germline V lookup: CDR1 DFQATT, CDR2 SNEGSKA (reference sequence). The CDR3 has 17 residues. Trimming cost V 0 bases and J 1 base; bases outside gene matches: 8. The DNA of the CDR3 is TGCAGTGCTAGAGATCTGAACCAGCGGGAGAACACCGGGGAGCTGTTTTTT. Protein: CSARDLNQRENTGELFF.

This clonotype was seen only a few times. V usage is TRBV19 and J usage is TRBJ2-2; 10 nucleotides align to TRBD2. Germline CDR1 LNHDA, CDR2 SQIVND (reference sequence). CDR3 size: 17 residues. With V trimmed by 5 bases and J by 4 bases, 10 bases remained unmatched. CDR3 in DNA: TGTGCCAGTAGTTTGGGTAGCGGGAGGCCCTTCACCGGGGAGCTGTTTTTT. This sequence encodes CASSLGSGRPFTGELFF.

The J gene is TRBJ2-7, the V gene TRBV20-1, with TRBD1 as a possible D gene (6 bases). The CDR3 is 13 amino acids. CDR1 and CDR2 (germline): DFQATT, SNEGSKA (reference sequence). V was cut by 5 bases and J by 1 base, with 12 bases left in between. The CDR3 nucleotides are TGCAGTGCTGGATCGGACAGATCCTACGAGCAGTACTTC. Translated: CSAGSDRSYEQYF.

A word on this clonotype: The germline gene is not matched at one end of the junction; a read error may be the cause. The rearrangement joins TRBV7-9 to TRBJ1-2; TRBD1 matches 8 bases. This CDR3 comprises 15 residues. CDR1 is SEHNR, CDR2 FQNEAQ, per germline (reference sequence). In DNA, the CDR3 is TGTGCTAGCAGTACCGGACAGGGACCGAGGGATGGCTACACCTTC. It translates to CASSTGQGPRDGYTF.

The chain couples TRBV28 to TRBJ2-5, with D possibly matching TRBD1 (8 bases). CDR3 size: 14 residues. The germline gives CDR1 MDHEN, CDR2 SYDVKM. With 6 bases removed from V and 5 bases from J, the gap between germline ends came to 16 bases. This CDR3 is CASSPTGGGETQYF. The CDR3 coding sequence is TGTGCCAGCAGCCCCACAGGGGGAGGGGAGACCCAGTACTTC. Variable domain in full (rest from reference TRBV28 and TRBJ2-5): DVKVTQSSRYLVKRTGEKVFLECVQDMDHENMFWYRQDPGLGLRLIYFSYDVKMKEKGDIPEGYSVSREKKERFSLILESASTNQTSMYLCASSPTGGGETQYFGPGTRLLVL.

The V gene is TRBV5-1, the J gene TRBJ2-5, with TRBD2 as a possible D gene (5 bases). The V gene's germline CDR1 is SGHRS and CDR2 YFSETQ. Trimming shortened V by 4 bases and J by 2 bases, and 15 bases separated the two germline ends. The CDR3 is 15 residues long. The chain's CDR3 is CASSNTGGQQETQYF. Written as DNA, the CDR3 is TGCGCCAGCAGCAACACGGGCGGGCAACAAGAGACCCAGTACTTC.

This chain connects TRBV5-1 to TRBJ2-1; D uncertain. CDR3 length: 16 residues. CDR1 SGHRS and CDR2 YFSETQ come from the germline V gene. Trimming pared 4 bases from V and 0 bases from J, leaving 14 bases between. The CDR3 reads CASSPKQRSSYNEQFF. DNA for the CDR3: TGCGCCAGCAGCCCGAAACAGAGGAGCTCCTACAATGAGCAGTTCTTC.

This chain links TRBV3-1 with TRBJ2-2; D not certain. Germline loops: CDR1 LGHDT, CDR2 YNNKEL (reference sequence). CDR3 length equals 14 residues. The V end lost 5 bases, the J end lost 0 bases, and 7 bases lay between the germline ends. Written as DNA, the CDR3 is TGTGCCAGCAGCGAGTGGGCGAACACCGGGGAGCTGTTTTTT. Its translation: CASSEWANTGELFF.